Sequencing of this T cell receptor (beta chain) was carried out in a study of blood T cell repertoires in COVID-19. Study overall: Both acute and convalescent COVID-19 samples were obtained from the United States, Italy and Spain. T cells, B-cell-depleted T cells, or PBMCs provided the cDNA or gDNA that served as material.

TCRdb keeps only in-frame clones here, not all; method: immunoSEQ multiplex PCR. Here the sample spans under 300,000 clones, over 75% being singletons. The germline CDR1 and CDR2 sequences are GTSNPN and SVGIG (reference sequence). The CDR3 is 13 amino acids. V was shortened by 2 bases and J by 2 bases, with 10 bases between the two germline ends. The sequence was collected from a woman aged 70-85 years with acute or convalescent COVID-19. Sequencing was performed on peripheral blood. V usage is TRBV30 and J usage is TRBJ2-7; tentative D call: TRBD1 (5 bases). CDR3 coding DNA: TGTGCCTGGAGTCAGGGAATTGCCTACGAGCAGTACTTC. This gives the protein CAWSQGIAYEQYF.